Listed here is a single TCR beta chain. Different DNA sequences within this sample yield the same CDR3. The data derive from a study of blood T cell repertoires in COVID-19. Study-level background: The United States, Italy and Spain provided the acute and convalescent COVID-19 samples. T cells, B-cell-depleted T cells, or PBMCs provided the cDNA or gDNA that served as material.

This CDR3 contains 14 residues. J gave up 6 bases and V 5 bases, and 5 bases lay outside the gene matches. Germline V lookup: CDR1 LNHDA, CDR2 SQIVND (reference sequence). As processed by the authors: How many nucleated cells were present was estimated from reference gene primer amplification. Clones were read by immunoSEQ multiplex PCR, and TCRdb kept only the in-frame ones, dropping some. V and J calls and clone size are copied from that table; D and trimming were computed from the DNA. The table includes 250,000 to 300,000 clones, approximately 86% detected once. The sequencing sample was made of peripheral blood. J is TRBJ1-5 and V is TRBV19; 9 nucleotides line up with TRBD1. This TCR was recovered from a woman aged 60-75 years with COVID-19, enrolled during active disease. DNA for the CDR3: TGTGCCAGTAGTCTAACAGGGGGCTCTCAGCCCCAGCATTTT. It specifies CASSLTGGSQPQHF.